Below, one TCR beta chain is given with its context. This receptor's antigen is unknown. No quality values exist for individual bases; no much larger clone is one base distant. The data were taken from a study of blood T cell repertoires in COVID-19 (dated by TCRdb to the early 2020s). Study-level background: The collaborator samples originated in the United States, Italy and Spain and spanned the acute and convalescent phases of COVID-19. The repertoires were released in a freely available public database meant as a resource for research on the immune response to SARS-CoV-2. Sample metadata almost always included a de-identified subject ID, COVID-19 status, age in years and sex. Subjects who had been exposed to COVID-19, were actively infected with it, or had recovered from it provided the deeply sampled blood TCRbeta repertoires that made up the dataset. The samples were drawn from the first 160 participants of the ongoing ImmuneRACE study and from 950 to 1,500 subjects provided by 6 global collaborators. The material from the prospective study consisted of cDNA or gDNA derived from T cells, B-cell-depleted T cells, or PBMCs. Where available, HLA class I and class II types were obtained from metadata supplied by the sample provider rather than from assay-based typing. The paper as a whole reports these results and caveats: The amount of clinical and demographic metadata varied by source and participant and was provided uncurated.

Via the germline V gene (reference sequence), CDR1 is SGHNT and CDR2 YYREEE. V loses 4 bases at its end and J loses 5 bases; junction bases beyond the gene matches: 9. The CDR3 numbers 16 residues from cysteine through phenylalanine. Only the CDR3 DNA stays, 48 bases, in frame from base 1. TCRbeta CDR3 regions were amplified from genomic DNA by means of the immunoSEQ Assay, a bias-controlled multiplex PCR. As for the original processing: The number of nucleated cells in each sample was estimated by amplification of reference gene primers within the assay. To quantify the absolute abundance of each unique TCRbeta CDR3 rearrangement, sequence reads were collapsed and filtered. For each sample, productive Simpson clonality was calculated as the square root of Simpson's diversity index over productive rearrangements. TCRdb provides this immuneACCESS table in a form limited to in-frame rearrangements. Some clones are lacking; in checked studies, under half of them reflect an unresolved V gene, and why the rest are absent is not known. The V and J calls and clone size come from that table; D and trimming were worked out from the DNA. A total of fewer than 250,000 clones appear in this sample, 83% of them only once. The top ten clonotypes cover 3.6% of the sample.

Enrolling through a virtual design, the prospective study's participants ranged in age from roughly 18 to 90 years and lived across 20 to 25 United States geographic areas. To assign participants to cohorts, the prospective study relied on clinical history that participants themselves reported in a screening survey and a study questionnaire. A participant counted as exposed if, within 2 weeks of entering the study, that participant had been in contact with someone who had a PCR-confirmed or clinician-diagnosed COVID-19 case. In the prospective study, whole blood, serum and a nasopharyngeal or oropharyngeal swab were collected from each participant by mobile phlebotomists. Prospective study participants could optionally give additional blood draws and questionnaires over a roughly 2-month period. Prospective study blood samples were shipped either frozen or at room temperature before DNA extraction.

Sequencing was done on a sample of PBMCs or T cells enriched from blood (not recorded which). This clonotype was sampled from a woman aged 40 to 49 who had been exposed to COVID-19. In this chain, TRBV5-4 is recombined with TRBJ2-1, with TRBD2 identical over 10 junction bases. The CDR3 reads CASSPNSGGLDNEQFF. At the DNA level, the sequence is TGTGCCAGCAGCCCTAATAGCGGGGGGCTAGACAATGAGCAGTTCTTC.